This entry features one TCR beta chain sequence. Its recognized antigen is unknown. No qualities accompany the bases; no much larger clone lies one base away. The sample belongs to a study of T cell responses to AZD1222 COVID-19 vaccine (dated by TCRdb to the early 2020s). For context, the study as a whole: AZD1222 recipients with second doses at about 4 weeks or about 12 weeks were pooled, because spike-specific TCR depth and breadth did not differ between schedules. Trial participants were enrolled by age into subgroups of 18-55, 56-69 and 70-plus years, and around 150, 29 and 61 TCR-sequenced participants, respectively, were included in these subgroups. TCR sequencing was performed for roughly 240 trial participants, of whom about 200 were given two doses of AZD1222 and approximately 26 were given two doses of MenACWY control vaccine.

The time point label of this sample denotes: baseline before first vaccination. Samples from vaccinated people were obtained from the UK trials COV001 and COV002, which included a single-blind randomized controlled phase 2/3 trial of AZD1222 (ChAdOx1 nCoV-19) in healthy adults. For TCRbeta chain sequencing, PBMC samples from trial participants were taken at day 0 and at day 28 after the second dose. The CDR3 runs 19 residues from the cysteine to the phenylalanine. Only the CDR3 DNA stays, 57 bases, in frame from base 1. V is trimmed back by 5 bases and J by 0 bases, and the junction contains 10 bases that no gene match accounts for. Via the germline V gene (reference sequence), CDR1 is SEHNR and CDR2 FQNEAQ. The full study reports these points: Conclusions about previously exposed vaccinees are limited because only six or seven AZD1222 recipients were SARS-CoV-2 seropositive at baseline. Reportedly, almost half of the unique spike-specific TCRs recognized epitopes lying outside the regions that are mutated in the B.1.351 and B.1.1.7 variants. The vaccine-associated CD4 TCRs covered the entire spike protein, and the dominant responses fell in regions 160-218 and 743-854. In the small 56-69-year group, the increase in depth fell short of significance, most likely because of low power. Most participants were white British and females outnumbered males, and the authors suggested that clonal diversity may have been underestimated. Because no samples from the day 14 peak response were available, repertoires could be characterized only after the peak T cell response. After two AZD1222 doses, both the breadth and the depth of spike-specific TCRs were significantly higher than at day 0 and than in MenACWY recipients.

The CDR3 regions of human TCRbeta chains were analyzed by immunosequencing. Processing in the source paper ran as follows. TCRs in the repertoires were compared against a reference library of SARS-CoV-2-specific TCRs that had been generated with the MIRA antigen-specificity platform. Breadth meant the fraction of unique TCRs that were SARS-CoV-2-associated, whereas depth meant the fraction of total T cells that were SARS-CoV-2-associated. Using the MIRA data, every spike-specific TCR was mapped to the spike region that the TCR reacted to and assigned to either a CD4 or a CD8 class. Log10-transformed breadth and depth values were compared by one-way ANOVA with Sidak's multiple comparisons tests. TCRdb's version of the immuneACCESS table is confined to in-frame rearrangements and falls short of the full clone set. An unresolved V gene accounts for under half of the shortfall where checked; the remainder is of unknown origin. The V and J calls and clone size are taken from that table; D and trimming were inferred from the DNA. This sample is represented by about 120,000 clones; around nine tenths of them were singletons. Jointly, the top ten make up under 4.5% of the sample.

This TCR was recovered from an adult in good health. The sequence is built from TRBV7-9 and TRBJ2-1, and 13 bases in between align with TRBD2. Sequencing used peripheral blood, obtained on day 0 of AZD1222 vaccination. This receptor carries the CDR3 CASSPRGLAGFSSYNEQFF. The base sequence is TGTGCCAGCAGCCCTAGGGGACTAGCGGGGTTCAGCTCCTACAATGAGCAGTTCTTC.